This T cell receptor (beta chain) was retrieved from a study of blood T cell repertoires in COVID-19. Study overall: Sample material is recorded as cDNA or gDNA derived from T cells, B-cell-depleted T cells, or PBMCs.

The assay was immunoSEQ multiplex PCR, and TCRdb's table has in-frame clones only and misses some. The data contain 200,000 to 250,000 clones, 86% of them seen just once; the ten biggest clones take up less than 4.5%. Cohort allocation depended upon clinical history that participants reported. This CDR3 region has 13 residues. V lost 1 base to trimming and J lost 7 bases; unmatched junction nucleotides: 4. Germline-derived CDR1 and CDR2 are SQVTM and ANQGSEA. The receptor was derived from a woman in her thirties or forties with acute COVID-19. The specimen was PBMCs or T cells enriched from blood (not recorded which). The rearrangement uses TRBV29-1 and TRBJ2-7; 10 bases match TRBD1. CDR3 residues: CSVEGQGAREQYF. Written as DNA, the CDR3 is TGCAGCGTTGAAGGACAGGGGGCTCGGGAGCAGTACTTC.